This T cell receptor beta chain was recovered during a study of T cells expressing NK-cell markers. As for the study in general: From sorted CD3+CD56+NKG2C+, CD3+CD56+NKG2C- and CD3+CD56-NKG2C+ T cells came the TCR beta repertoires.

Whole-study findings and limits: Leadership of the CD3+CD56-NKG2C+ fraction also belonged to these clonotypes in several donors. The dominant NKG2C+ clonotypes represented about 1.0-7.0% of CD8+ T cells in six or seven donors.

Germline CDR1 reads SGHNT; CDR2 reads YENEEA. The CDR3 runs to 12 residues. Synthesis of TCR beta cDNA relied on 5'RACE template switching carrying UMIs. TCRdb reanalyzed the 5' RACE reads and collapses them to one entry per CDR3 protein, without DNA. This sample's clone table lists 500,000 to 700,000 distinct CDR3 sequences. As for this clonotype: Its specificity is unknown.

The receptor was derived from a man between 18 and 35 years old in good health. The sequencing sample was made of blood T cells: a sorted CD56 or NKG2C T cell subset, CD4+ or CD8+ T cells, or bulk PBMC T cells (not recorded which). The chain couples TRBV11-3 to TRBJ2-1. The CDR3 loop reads CASSLDSNEQFF.